The rows below give T cell receptor beta chains drawn from one sample of a study of tumor-infiltrating lymphocytes in primary liver carcinoma. TCRdb reprocessed the multiplex PCR reads via MiXCR and lists one record per CDR3 protein. Among 190,000 or so distinct CDR3 sequences listed, 65% were seen once. The specimen sequenced was peripheral blood. The receptors stem from an older woman with primary liver carcinoma and hepatitis B virus infection. The conserved cysteine and the conserved F or W are not part of the CDR3 here.

>15|TRBV4-1|TRBJ2-2
ASRSVVREGHSGELF
>14|TRBV11-3|TRBJ2-3
ASSLDPGGSTDTQY
>13|TRBV4-1|TRBJ2-3
ASSDQRTGPHTQY
>11|TRBV29-1|TRBJ1-5
SVGTGYNQPQH
>11|TRBV5-1|TRBJ2-7
ASSFSQGHEQY
>14|TRBV4-1|TRBJ2-2
ASTTSVGRISGELF
>13|TRBV29-1|TRBJ2-5
RVEPARGRQETQY
>15|TRBV1|TRBJ2-3
TSSPRTSGTLTDTQY
>10|TRBV6-1|TRBJ2-7
ASIRDRDEQY
>13|TRBV11-1|TRBJ2-1
ASSTRSSGSGEQF
>11|TRBV14|TRBJ2-7
ASSQAGLLEQY
>11|TRBV6-1|TRBJ2-1
ASRTSGTYEQF
>12|TRBV6-5|TRBJ1-6
ASTAGGYNSPLH
>12|TRBV29-1|TRBJ2-2
SIVSSANTGELF
>15|TRBV11-1|TRBJ2-2
VDSARPFLVNTGELF
>14|TRBV10-3|TRBJ2-7
VIMDRGGGPPYEQY
>10|TRBV29-1|TRBJ2-5
SVVMAGETHY
>13|TRBV11-1|TRBJ2-1
ASSPDVGSYNEQF
>12|TRBV11-2|TRBJ1-5
ASSFLGSNQPQH
>14|TRBV29-1|TRBJ2-1
SNEGRLAPEWNEQF
>13|TRBV24-1|TRBJ2-4
ATSNSQIAKNIQY
>12|TRBV7-9|TRBJ2-7
ASSLVGTVVEQY
>13|TRBV6-5|TRBJ2-1
ASSVSGGFYNEQF
>18|TRBV4-1|TRBJ1-3
ASSQKASGGSMVAGNTIY
>12|TRBV28|TRBJ1-5
ASSFPPGGQPQH
>15|TRBV11-3|TRBJ2-1
ASSLDFCLGAYNEQF
>13|TRBV11-1|TRBJ2-3
PSSFLGLVSDTLY
>12|TRBV13|TRBJ2-7
ASSPGLAYYEQY
>14|TRBV5-1|TRBJ2-1
ASSPPDRVSDNEQF
>12|TRBV24-1|TRBJ1-5
ATSDWRVEQPQH
>11|TRBV14|TRBJ1-1
ASSPMWGTEAF
>12|TRBV5-4|TRBJ2-7
ASSPSYSSYEQY
>11|TRBV29-1|TRBJ1-1
SIRLTANTEAF
>12|TRBV5-1|TRBJ1-5
ASSSGEVGQPQH
>11|TRBV12-5|TRBJ2-5
ASASGLRETQY
>13|TRBV11-1|TRBJ2-1
TSSLMSSRGNEQF
>11|TRBV30|TRBJ2-1
AWTPPGVLEQS
>12|TRBV11-2|TRBJ1-1
ASSPQGWGAETF
>11|TRBV6-1|TRBJ1-1
ASSELVWGQTP
>11|TRBV28|TRBJ1-5
ASTWGSNQPQH